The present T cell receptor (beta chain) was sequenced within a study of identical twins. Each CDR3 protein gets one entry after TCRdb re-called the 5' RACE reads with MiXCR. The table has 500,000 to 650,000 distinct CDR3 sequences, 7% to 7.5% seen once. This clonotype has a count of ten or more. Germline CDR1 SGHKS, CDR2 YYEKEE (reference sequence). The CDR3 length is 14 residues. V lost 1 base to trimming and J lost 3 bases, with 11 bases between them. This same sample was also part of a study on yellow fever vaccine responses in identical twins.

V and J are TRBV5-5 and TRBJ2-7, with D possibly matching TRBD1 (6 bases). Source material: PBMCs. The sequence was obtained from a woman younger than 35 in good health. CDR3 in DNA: TGTGCCAGCAGCTTGTCGAGGACAGACTACGAGCAGTACGTC. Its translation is CASSLSRTDYEQYV.